This TCR beta chain derives from a study of T-cell memory formation after mild COVID-19. Study overall: Among the donors, TCR clusters were largely specific to each donor.

It was 5'RACE with constant-segment primers that produced the TCR alpha and TCR beta cDNA libraries, which carried sample barcodes and UMIs. TCRdb re-derived calls from the 5' RACE reads in MiXCR, one entry per CDR3 protein. The sample has some 150,000 distinct CDR3 sequences, roughly 21% seen once. V gave up 3 bases and J gave up 0 bases, with 9 bases separating them. The CDR3 runs to 16 residues. Germline CDR1 LGHNA, CDR2 YSLEER. This receptor was taken from an adult woman who had mild COVID-19 (a few samples of this study predate the infection). Cell type and time point are not known. The genes are TRBV4-3 and TRBJ1-6; D not resolved. Source material: PBMCs or a T cell subset sorted from them (not recorded which). The CDR3 DNA sequence: TGCGCCAGCAGCCAGCGAGGGAGCTCCTATAATTCACCCCTCCACTTT. Translated, it gives CASSQRGSSYNSPLHF.